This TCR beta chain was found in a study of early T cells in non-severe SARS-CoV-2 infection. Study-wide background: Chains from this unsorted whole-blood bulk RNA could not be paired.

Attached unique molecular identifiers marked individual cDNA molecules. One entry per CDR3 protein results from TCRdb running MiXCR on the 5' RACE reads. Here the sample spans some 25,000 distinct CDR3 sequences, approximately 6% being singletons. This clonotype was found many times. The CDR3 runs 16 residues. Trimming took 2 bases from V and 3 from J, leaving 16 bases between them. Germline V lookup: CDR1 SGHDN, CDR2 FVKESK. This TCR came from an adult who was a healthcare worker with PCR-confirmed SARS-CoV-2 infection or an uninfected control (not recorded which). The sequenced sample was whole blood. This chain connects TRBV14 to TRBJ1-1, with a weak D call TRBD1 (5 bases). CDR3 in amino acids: CASSQLGTGPHTEAFF. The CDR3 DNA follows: TGTGCCAGCAGCCAACTGGGAACAGGTCCCCACACTGAAGCTTTCTTT.